The 11 T cell receptor beta chains below come from one sample, sequenced in a study of blood T cell repertoires in COVID-19. Using immunoSEQ multiplex PCR, the repertoire was profiled, and TCRdb retains in-frame clones only, with some absent. The table records 60,000 or so clones, around four fifths of them present only once. Sequences were obtained from peripheral blood. These TCRs come from a man in his fifties or sixties with acute or convalescent COVID-19.

This chain joins TRBV27 and TRBJ2-3; weak D call: TRBD2 (5 bases). The V gene lost 8 bases and the J gene lost 1 base, with 16 bases spanning the gap. Germline lookup yields CDR1 MNHEY and CDR2 SMNVEV (reference sequence). This CDR3 spans 15 amino acids. The CDR3 is CASRKSWGGTDTQYF. The CDR3 DNA reads as TGTGCCAGCCGCAAAAGTTGGGGAGGCACAGATACGCAGTATTTT.

This clone occurred once. The CDR3 protein is CASSLAKGAVYEQYF. The CDR3 DNA reads as TGCGCCAGCAGCTTGGCAAAGGGGGCGGTTTACGAGCAGTACTTC. The rearrangement links TRBV5-1 to TRBJ2-7, with TRBD1 matching over 7 bases. CDR3 length: 15 residues. The ends lost 0 bases at V and 4 bases at J; junction bases unmatched: 7. Germline CDR1 is SGHRS and CDR2 is YFSETQ.

The rearrangement joins TRBV5-8 to TRBJ2-3, with D perhaps TRBD1 (5 bases). V lost 0 bases and J 2 bases, leaving 13 bases between the germline ends. The CDR3 has 16 amino acids. Per germline, CDR1 SGHTS and CDR2 YDEGEE. The DNA of the CDR3 is TGTGCCAGCAGCTTGGGCAGGGCCCACATCACAGATACGCAGTATTTT. It yields the protein CASSLGRAHITDTQYF. Drawing the rest from reference TRBV5-8 and TRBJ2-3, the complete variable domain is EAGVTQSPTHLIKTRGQQATLRCSPISGHTSVYWYQQALGLGLQFLLWYDEGEERNRGNFPPRFSGRQFPNYSSELNVNALELEDSALYLCASSLGRAHITDTQYFGPGTRLTVL.

This clone was recorded only once. V gene TRBV2 combines with J gene TRBJ2-3; TRBD2 agrees at 8 bases. The germline CDR1 and CDR2 sequences are SNHLY and FYNNEI. The CDR3 is made up of 14 amino acids. V lost 6 bases, J lost 5 bases, and 7 bases stayed unmatched. This CDR3 reads CASSPVGGGDTQYF. Written as DNA, the CDR3 is TGTGCCAGCAGCCCCGTCGGGGGGGGAGATACGCAGTATTTT.

The chain joins TRBV25-1 to TRBJ2-5; TRBD2 aligns across 14 bases. With V trimmed by 6 bases and J by 1 base, 4 bases remained unmatched. This CDR3 comprises 16 residues. Germline CDR1 reads MGHDK; CDR2 reads SYGVNS. The CDR3 is CASRGLAGGLQETQYF. The DNA for the CDR3 is TGTGCCAGCAGAGGACTAGCGGGGGGCCTCCAAGAGACCCAGTACTTC. The entire variable domain, with the rest obtained from reference TRBV25-1 and TRBJ2-5, is as follows: EADIYQTPRYLVIGTGKKITLECSQTMGHDKMYWYQQDPGMELHLIHYSYGVNSTEKGDLSSESTVSRIRTEHFPLTLESARPSHTSQYLCASRGLAGGLQETQYFGPGTRLLVL.

This chain links TRBV18 with TRBJ1-2; no definite D call. Germline V gives CDR1 KGHSH, CDR2 LQKENI. The germline V and J ends were trimmed by 2 bases and 4 bases, with 23 bases remaining between them. The CDR3 has 18 amino acids. The CDR3 is CASSPSFEGQLGLYGYTF. For the CDR3, the DNA is TGTGCCAGCTCACCATCTTTCGAGGGCCAGCTGGGTCTCTATGGCTACACCTTC.

The V call is TRBV6-5, the J call TRBJ2-1; D ambiguous. V lost 0 bases and J lost 4, with 4 bases in between. The germline V gene has CDR1 MNHEY and CDR2 SVGAGI. The CDR3 is 13 residues long. CDR3 amino acids: CASSYSRYNEQFF. Here the CDR3 DNA reads TGTGCCAGCAGTTACTCCAGGTACAATGAGCAGTTCTTC.

This clone was counted a single time. The chain recombines TRBV6-5 with TRBJ1-2; 10 bases align to TRBD1. V shed 6 bases and J 6 bases; nucleotides not matched to a gene: 10. CDR1 is MNHEY, CDR2 SVGAGI, per germline. This CDR3 has 15 residues. The chain's CDR3 is CASSPRQGAPNGYTF. Written as DNA, the CDR3 is TGTGCCAGCAGCCCGAGACAGGGGGCGCCCAATGGCTACACCTTC.

The chain couples TRBV24-1 to TRBJ2-1, with D perhaps TRBD1 (5 bases). The CDR3 consists of 16 residues. V was pared by 6 bases and J by 9 bases, with 23 bases between. Germline V gene lookup returns CDR1 KGHDR and CDR2 SFDVKD. The CDR3 reads CATSLTGQPAPGEQFF. The DNA for the CDR3 is TGTGCCACCAGTCTTACAGGACAACCTGCCCCAGGTGAGCAGTTCTTC.

The chain carries TRBV24-1 and TRBJ1-5; D gene uncertain. The germline V gene has CDR1 KGHDR and CDR2 SFDVKD. V was shortened by 6 bases and J by 0 bases, with 8 bases between the two germline ends. This CDR3 has 14 amino acids. CDR3 DNA sequence: TGTGCCACCAGTCCCCCTTATAGCAATCAGCCCCAGCATTTT. It encodes CATSPPYSNQPQHF.

The gene calls are TRBV21-1 and TRBJ1-6. TRBV21-1 is a pseudogene locus. The CDR3 totals 11 residues. DNA for the CDR3: TGTGCCAGCAGCAAAGACGCCCTACTCCACTTT. Its translation is CASSKDALLHF.